This record looks at one T cell receptor (beta chain) sequence and its context. The count of this clone is one. No antigen is known for it. There are no base qualities to consult, and no much larger clone falls within one base. This specimen's treatment or condition label, interpreted: about 20 received Ad26.COV2.S at low or high dose, single or two shots; five or six received placebo; per-sample allocation not given. Repertoires of vaccine and placebo recipients were sequenced from samples taken on day 63 after the first injection. Cohort 1b enrolled about two dozen adults aged 18-55 years at a single site in Boston, USA, between 29 July and 7 August 2020. Ad26.COV2.S was a replication-incompetent adenovirus type 26 vector expressing a prefusion-stabilized SARS-CoV-2 spike protein from the original Wuhan strain. CDR1 is given as SGHDN and CDR2 as FVKESK, both from the germline V gene. From its cysteine to its phenylalanine, the CDR3 spans 15 amino acids. Left in the record is the CDR3 DNA by itself, 45 bases read in frame from the first base. Trimming takes 8 bases from V and 5 bases from J, and the germline ends sit 21 bases apart.

This record comes from a study of Ad26.COV2.S vaccination and SARS-CoV-2 variants (dated by TCRdb to about 2021). Broadly, across the study: Vaccine-arm donors came from COV1001, a multicentre, randomized, double-blind, placebo-controlled phase I-IIa trial of Ad26.COV2.S in healthy adults. Ad26.COV2.S was given intramuscularly at 5x10^10 or 1x10^11 viral particles, as a single shot or as two shots 56 days apart. TCRbeta repertoire sequencing was used to assess the specificity and breadth of SARS-CoV-2-reactive T cell receptors after Ad26.COV2.S vaccination. The TCR-sequenced set comprised approximately 32 samples: about 19 Ad26.COV2.S vaccine recipients, 5 placebo recipients and 8 SARS-CoV-2 convalescent individuals. Trial participants were randomized into five groups of five, in which low-dose or high-dose Ad26.COV2.S was given once or twice, or placebo was given on both occasions. Investigators remained blinded to trial group allocation during experiments and outcome assessment.

The immunoSEQ Assay was used to sequence TCRbeta CDR3 regions. After extraction, genomic DNA underwent amplification by bias-controlled multiplex PCR, followed by high-throughput sequencing. The study's processing was this. To quantify the absolute abundance of each unique TCRbeta CDR3 region, sequences were collapsed and filtered. Usable DNA was measured by amplifying reference genes present in all nucleated cells, and TCRbeta template counts were normalized to that usable DNA to estimate T cell fraction. Repertoire TCRs were annotated as SARS-CoV-2-specific by exact matching of V gene, CDR3 amino acid sequence and J gene to a known reactive TCR set. The reference SARS-CoV-2 TCR set came from MIRA and was filtered for enrichment in COVID-19-positive ImmuneCODE repertoires, removing public or cross-reactive TCRs. Using the MIRA antigens, annotated TCRs were further analysed by specific ORF or by position within an ORF. Breadth was defined as annotated unique rearrangements over total unique productive rearrangements; depth was the summed frequency of those rearrangements. Group comparisons of TCR breadth used two-sided Wilcoxon rank-sum tests. Not all clones reach the TCRdb copy of this immuneACCESS table, which keeps in-frame sequences only. Checked studies attribute under half of the gap to unresolved V genes and leave the rest unexplained. That table furnishes V, J and clone size, whereas the DNA furnished D and trimming. Here the sample has a few hundred thousand clones; 92% occur a single time. The ten largest clones represent about 1.7% of the sample.

Here is what the overall study found, with its caveats: Substantial breadth of spike-specific CD8+ and CD4+ T cell responses was reported after vaccination. The authors noted that the TCR breadth and depth analyses may have underestimated total T cell responses. Spike-specific TCR breadth was higher in Ad26.COV2.S recipients than in placebo recipients (P = 0.0014). The study was not powered for comparison of responses between vaccine doses or regimens. Non-spike TCR breadth was comparable between vaccine and placebo recipients, consistent with the vaccine containing only spike.

This specimen was peripheral blood, taken in a trial of Ad26.COV2.S vaccine versus placebo. The chain is made from TRBV14 and TRBJ2-5; the D gene is perhaps TRBD2, from 5 matching bases. This TCR was recovered from a person between 18 and 59 years old who received the Ad26.COV2.S COVID-19 vaccine or a placebo. In nucleotides, the sequence is TGTGCCAGCTCCCCAAGGTACGGGGTCGGGGAGACCCAGTACTTC. It translates as CASSPRYGVGETQYF. The CDR3 plus the reference TRBV14 and TRBJ2-5 genes for the other parts give the full variable domain: EAGVTQFPSHSVIEKGQTVTLRCDPISGHDNLYWYRRVMGKEIKFLLHFVKESKQDESGMPNNRFLAERTGGTYSTLKVQPAELEDSGVYFCASSPRYGVGETQYFGPGTRLLVL.